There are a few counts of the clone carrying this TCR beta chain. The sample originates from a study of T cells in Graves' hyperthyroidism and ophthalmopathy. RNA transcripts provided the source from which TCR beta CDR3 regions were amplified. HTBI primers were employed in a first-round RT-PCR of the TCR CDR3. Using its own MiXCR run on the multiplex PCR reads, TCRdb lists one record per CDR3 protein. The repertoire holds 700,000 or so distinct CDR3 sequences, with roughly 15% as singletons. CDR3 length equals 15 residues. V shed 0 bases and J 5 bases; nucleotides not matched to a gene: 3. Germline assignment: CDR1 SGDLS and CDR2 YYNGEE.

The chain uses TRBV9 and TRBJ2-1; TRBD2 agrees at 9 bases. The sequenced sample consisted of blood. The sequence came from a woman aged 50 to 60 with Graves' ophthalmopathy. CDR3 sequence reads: CASSVDPSGDNEQFF. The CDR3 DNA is TGTGCCAGCAGCGTAGACCCTAGCGGGGACAATGAGCAGTTCTTC.